The 6 T cell receptor beta chains below come from one sample, sequenced in a study of post-analysis software for immune sequencing data. No antigen has been assigned to these receptors. Study-wide points: Controls had lower frequencies than patients of 4 or 5 TRBV segments, which included TRBV5-6, TRBV5-1 and TRBV20-1.

Presence of unique molecular identifiers characterized the TCR beta cDNA libraries. TCRdb re-called the PCR reads through MiXCR, storing one row per CDR3 protein. Seen here are a few hundred thousand distinct CDR3 sequences, around 40% observed once, and the top ten hold over 10%. The sequenced sample consisted of blood. These receptors were obtained from a girl aged 10 to 17 with multiple sclerosis.

This clonotype has just a few counts. The rearrangement uses TRBV20-1 and TRBJ1-5; possibly TRBD1 for D (6 bases). V lost 1 base, J lost 4 bases, and 23 bases lay in between. Germline V gene data show CDR1 as DFQATT and CDR2 as SNEGSKA (reference sequence). This CDR3 is 18 amino acids long. CDR3 region: CSARGDMRLELRNQPQHF. CDR3 sequence (DNA): TGCAGTGCTAGAGGGGACATGAGACTCGAGTTGAGGAATCAGCCCCAGCATTTT.

The rearrangement uses TRBV29-1 and TRBJ1-1; D not certain. Trimming removed 2 bases at V and 4 bases at J, with 8 bases between. The CDR3 is made up of 12 amino acids. The germline CDR1 and CDR2 sequences are SQVTM and ANQGSEA. The CDR3 DNA reads TGCAGCGTTGAAACGTCCTTCACTGAAGCTTTCTTT. It yields the protein CSVETSFTEAFF.

CDR3 residues: CSAGTGDAQYF. CDR3 in DNA: TGCAGTGCCGGTACAGGGGATGCCCAGTACTTC. This rearrangement joins TRBV20-1 to TRBJ2-5; 7 bases match TRBD1. The CDR3 extends over 11 amino acids. Trimming removed 6 bases from V and 9 bases from J; junction bases left unmatched: 7. Germline values: CDR1 DFQATT, CDR2 SNEGSKA (reference sequence).

The rearrangement joins TRBV5-1 to TRBJ2-3; TRBD2 matches 12 bases. Trimming took 0 bases from V and 1 from J; bases not matched to a gene: 12. Germline assignment: CDR1 SGHRS and CDR2 YFSETQ. The CDR3 has 20 residues. The CDR3 region is CASSLALAGGLTLGTDTQYF. In DNA form, the CDR3 reads TGCGCCAGCAGCTTGGCTCTAGCGGGAGGGCTAACCTTAGGCACAGATACGCAGTATTTT.

The chain combines TRBV7-3 with TRBJ2-1; a weak D match, TRBD1 (5 bases). Trimming stripped 2 bases from V and 0 bases from J, with 11 bases between. CDR3 length equals 16 residues. Germline CDR1 and CDR2: SGHTA and FQGTGA. CDR3 sequence (DNA): TGTGCCAGCAGCTTAGATGTAGGGGACTCCTACAATGAGCAGTTCTTC. Amino acid sequence: CASSLDVGDSYNEQFF.

V is TRBV5-1 and J is TRBJ1-4; D is ambiguous. Germline CDR1 is SGHRS and CDR2 is YFSETQ. V was shortened by 3 bases and J by 3 bases, with 9 bases between the two germline ends. This CDR3 region has 14 residues. The CDR3 coding sequence is TGCGCCAGCAGCTCCCGGAGTTCTAATGAAAAACTGTTTTTT. Translated: CASSSRSSNEKLFF.